A selection of T cell receptor beta chains follows, all from one sample in a study of CD8 T cells in ankylosing spondylitis. TCRdb reprocessed the 5' RACE reads with MiXCR, giving one entry per CDR3 protein. The repertoire holds roughly 190,000 distinct CDR3 sequences, with 9.5% to 15% as singletons. The material sequenced was blood, either unsorted or a sorted T cell fraction (not recorded which). All receptors derive from a male donor with ankylosing spondylitis or in good health (not recorded which). CDR3s include the opening cysteine and the closing phenylalanine or tryptophan. The D gene is left open where the match is weak. Clone size is shown for a subset of rows, as once, few, many or a class of expanded clone.

clone size	V gene	D gene	J gene	CDR3 protein	CDR3 DNA
-	TRBV19	-	TRBJ1-1	CASSNSFTQGSTEAFF	TGTGCCAGTAGCAACTCCTTCACCCAGGGTAGCACTGAAGCTTTCTTT
-	TRBV29-1	TRBD2	TRBJ2-4	CSGSGSAAKNIQYF	TGCAGCGGAAGCGGGAGCGCGGCCAAAAACATTCAGTACTTC
few	TRBV3-1	TRBD2	TRBJ2-7	CASSQTVGLAGGYEQYF	TGTGCCAGCAGCCAAACGGTTGGACTAGCGGGGGGTTACGAGCAGTACTTC
few	TRBV7-9	-	TRBJ2-3	CASSGKGTDTQYF	TGTGCCAGCAGCGGAAAGGGCACAGATACGCAGTATTTT
-	TRBV20-1	-	TRBJ2-1	CSAPEPGHPYNEQFF	TGCAGTGCTCCGGAACCCGGACACCCTTACAATGAGCAGTTCTTC
-	TRBV6-4	-	TRBJ2-3	CASSDRASGADTQYF	TGTGCCAGCAGTGACAGAGCGAGCGGTGCAGATACGCAGTATTTT
-	TRBV27	TRBD1	TRBJ2-7	CASSSPGQGIYEQYF	TGTGCCAGCAGTTCTCCGGGACAGGGGATCTACGAGCAGTACTTC
-	TRBV7-2	-	TRBJ2-3	CASSSGWRRLTDTQYF	TGTGCCAGCAGCTCCGGGTGGCGAAGGCTCACAGATACGCAGTATTTT
many	TRBV4-1	-	TRBJ2-1	CASRGDVNEQFF	TGCGCCAGCAGGGGAGACGTCAATGAGCAGTTCTTC
many	TRBV6-2/TRBV6-3	-	TRBJ2-2	CASTPGLTGELFF	TGTGCCAGCACCCCCGGTCTCACCGGGGAGCTGTTTTTT
many	TRBV12-3/TRBV12-4	-	TRBJ1-2	CASKKGPGYTF	TGTGCCAGCAAAAAGGGGCCGGGCTACACCTTC
few	TRBV18	-	TRBJ1-2	CASSPPGDEYGYTF	TGTGCCAGCTCACCACCCGGGGACGAGTATGGCTACACCTTC
-	TRBV27	-	TRBJ1-2	CASSLTGTPNYGYTF	TGTGCCAGCAGTCTAACCGGGACGCCTAACTATGGCTACACCTTC
-	TRBV2	-	TRBJ2-2	CASIDGAGSTGELFF	TGTGCCAGCATTGATGGAGCGGGCAGCACCGGGGAGCTGTTTTTT
few	TRBV7-2	TRBD2	TRBJ2-1	CASSFTSDPPNEQFF	TGTGCCAGCAGCTTTACTAGCGACCCTCCCAATGAGCAGTTCTTC